This passage covers 17 T cell receptor beta chains from one sample sequenced in a study of vaccination and CD4 T cells after COVID-19. The treatment was: roughly ten-day PBMC culture with coronavirus spike peptide pools or control peptides (ViraFEST assay). With the Oncomine TCR Beta short-read assay, DNA from cultured CD4+ T cells was sequenced. MiXCR was run by TCRdb on the PCR reads, yielding one entry per CDR3 protein. The table records over 15,000 distinct CDR3 sequences, roughly 50% of them present only once. No antigens are known for them. Input material: CD4+ T cells from blood, cultured in vitro. The receptors were gathered from a human donor who had recovered from COVID-19.

The chain joins TRBV5-6 to TRBJ2-5; 7 bases match TRBD1. The junction had 10 bases not matched to a gene; V was cut back by 3 bases and J by 2 bases. CDR3 length: 16 residues. Germline CDR1 and CDR2: SGHDT and YYEEEE. The CDR3, as DNA: TGTGCCAGCAGCTCCATGACAGGGAGACGGCAAGAGACCCAGTACTTC. This encodes CASSSMTGRRQETQYF.

This clonotype was seen a handful of times. The V gene is TRBV10-3, the J gene TRBJ1-6, with D maybe TRBD1 (5 bases). This CDR3 has 14 amino acids. V lost 3 bases to trimming and J lost 10 bases, with 13 bases between them. Germline V gene sequence: CDR1 ENHRY, CDR2 SYGVKD. CDR3 region: CAISEMGPGSPLHF. The CDR3 DNA sequence: TGTGCCATCAGTGAAATGGGGCCTGGATCACCCCTCCACTTT.

This chain connects TRBV19 to TRBJ1-2; 7 nucleotides align to TRBD1. V lost 0 bases and J lost 7; bases outside the gene matches: 8. This CDR3 is built from 15 residues. Germline V gives CDR1 LNHDA, CDR2 SQIVND (reference sequence). CDR3 residues: CASSIDTTGTGGYTF. As DNA, the CDR3 is TGTGCCAGTAGTATAGATACGACAGGGACGGGTGGCTACACCTTC.

The chain links TRBV2 to TRBJ1-2, with D possibly matching TRBD1 (5 bases). Germline V gives CDR1 SNHLY, CDR2 FYNNEI. The CDR3 covers 14 residues. Trimming removed 0 bases at V and 8 bases at J, with 13 bases between. DNA for the CDR3: TGTGCCAGCAGTGAAGCGGGACGAAATAGGGGCTACACCTTC. Its protein is CASSEAGRNRGYTF.

This clonotype appeared a few times. The chain couples TRBV6-2 or TRBV6-3 to TRBJ1-2; 8 bases match TRBD1. CDR1 is MNHEY and CDR2 is SVGEGT in the germline V gene. The trim removed 5 bases at V and 7 bases at J, leaving 9 bases unmatched. The CDR3 is made up of 14 amino acids. In DNA form, the CDR3 reads TGTGCCAGCAGTCCAGGGGGCGAGAGAAGTGGCTACACCTTC. Protein: CASSPGGERSGYTF.

The chain carries TRBV7-2 and TRBJ2-5; 9 bases match TRBD2. The CDR3 consists of 16 residues. Per germline, CDR1 SGHTA and CDR2 FQGNSA. V gave up 1 base and J gave up 0 bases; unmatched junction bases: 3. The DNA of the CDR3 is TGTGCCAGCAGCTTAGAAGTAGCGGGAGACCAAGAGACCCAGTACTTC. Protein product: CASSLEVAGDQETQYF.

J is TRBJ2-1 and V is TRBV7-6, with 11 nucleotides matching TRBD2. CDR3 length: 14 residues. Trimming took 1 base from V and 9 from J; bases not matched to a gene: 2. Germline CDR1 reads SGHVS; CDR2 reads FNYEAQ. The CDR3 is CASSLVAGGPEQFF. The CDR3 DNA is TGTGCCAGCAGCTTAGTAGCGGGGGGGCCTGAGCAGTTCTTC.

The chain links TRBV4-2 to TRBJ1-5, with TRBD1 identical over 9 bases. V dropped 2 bases and J dropped 5; count of bases not matched to a gene: 4. Germline V CDR1 and CDR2: LGHNA, YNFKEQ. CDR3 length: 15 residues. The CDR3 loop reads CASSQRQGDDQPQHF. CDR3 nucleotides: TGTGCCAGCAGCCAACGACAGGGGGACGATCAGCCCCAGCATTTT.

V usage is TRBV6-1 and J usage is TRBJ1-3; D remains ambiguous. The germline V and J ends were trimmed by 7 bases and 6 bases, with 7 bases remaining between them. The CDR3 loop spans 11 amino acids. The germline V gene has CDR1 MNHNS and CDR2 SASEGT. CDR3 sequence (DNA): TGTGCCAGCAAGGACTTAAACACCATATATTTT. It is translated as CASKDLNTIYF.

This clonotype turned up a few times. The chain uses TRBV7-2 and TRBJ1-2; TRBD1 might be the D (5 bases). V dropped 4 bases and J dropped 5 bases, with 8 bases sitting between them. The CDR3 has 12 amino acids. Germline values: CDR1 SGHTA, CDR2 FQGNSA. CDR3 DNA: TGTGCCAGCAGCTCGTCAGGGTATGGCTACACCTTC. Translated: CASSSSGYGYTF.

V gene TRBV6-2 or TRBV6-3 combines with J gene TRBJ2-2, with 8 bases that match TRBD1. This CDR3 region has 15 residues. CDR1 is MNHEY, CDR2 SVGEGT, per germline. V dropped 4 bases and J dropped 2; count of bases not matched to a gene: 3. CDR3 residues: CASSSAGGNTGELFF. In DNA form, the CDR3 reads TGTGCCAGCAGTTCCGCAGGGGGCAACACCGGGGAGCTGTTTTTT.

Only a few counts were recorded for this clonotype. The rearrangement links TRBV7-8 to TRBJ2-1, with TRBD2 identical over 15 bases. In germline, CDR1 is SGHVS, CDR2 FQNEAQ. V gave up 7 bases and J gave up 8 bases; unmatched junction bases: 15. The CDR3 runs to 18 residues. Written as DNA, the CDR3 is TGTGCCAGCACCCTTGATAGGACTAGCGGGGGGGTCGGCGATGAGCAGTTCTTC. Protein sequence: CASTLDRTSGGVGDEQFF. The full variable domain, rest sourced from reference TRBV7-8 and TRBJ2-1, is GAGVSQSPRYKVAKRGQDVALRCDPISGHVSLFWYQQALGQGPEFLTYFQNEAQLDKSGLPSDRFFAERPEGSVSTLKIQRTQQEDSAVYLCASTLDRTSGGVGDEQFFGPGTRLTVL.

This clonotype appeared once. The CDR3 DNA reads as TGTGCCTGGAGTGACAGATCAAATCAGCCCCAGCATTTT. It translates to CAWSDRSNQPQHF. V is TRBV30 and J is TRBJ1-5; no definite D call. Germline assignment: CDR1 GTSNPN and CDR2 SVGIG (reference sequence). Trimming took 1 base from V and 4 from J, leaving 8 bases between them. The CDR3 spans 13 residues.

The chain couples TRBV11-3 to TRBJ1-1; a possible D gene is TRBD1 (5 bases). Trimming left V 0 bases short and J 7 bases short, with 12 bases between. Germline V gene data show CDR1 as SGHNT and CDR2 as YENEEA. The CDR3 has 14 amino acids. In DNA, the CDR3 is TGTGCCAGCAGCTTAGAGTCCCGGGGGGGTGAAGCTTTCTTT. It translates to CASSLESRGGEAFF.

This clonotype has more than one count but fewer than ten. The chain carries TRBV7-2 and TRBJ2-2, with D perhaps matching TRBD2 (5 bases). CDR3 length equals 13 residues. Germline CDR1 SGHTA, CDR2 FQGNSA. Between the trimmed V and J ends, which lost 1 base and 11 bases, there was a span of 11 bases. The CDR3 is CASSLVAGGELFF. Written as DNA, the CDR3 is TGTGCCAGCAGCTTAGTCGCGGGTGGAGAGCTGTTTTTT.

This clonotype was counted only a few times. This chain uses TRBV6-2 or TRBV6-3 with TRBJ1-2; 10 nucleotides agree with TRBD1. Trimming cost V 3 bases and J 3 bases; bases outside gene matches: 7. The CDR3 contains 16 residues. CDR1 MNHEY and CDR2 SVGEGT come from the germline V gene. The CDR3 loop reads CASSYATGTGDYGYTF. The CDR3 DNA reads as TGTGCCAGCAGTTATGCAACCGGGACAGGGGACTATGGCTACACCTTC.

This chain links TRBV27 with TRBJ1-2; no definite D call. This CDR3 contains 12 residues. V lost 8 bases, J lost 4 bases, and 11 bases lay in between. In germline, CDR1 is MNHEY, CDR2 SMNVEV (reference sequence). Here the CDR3 DNA reads TGTGCCAGCGGCCGCACGGGCTATGGCTACACCTTC. Its protein product is CASGRTGYGYTF.